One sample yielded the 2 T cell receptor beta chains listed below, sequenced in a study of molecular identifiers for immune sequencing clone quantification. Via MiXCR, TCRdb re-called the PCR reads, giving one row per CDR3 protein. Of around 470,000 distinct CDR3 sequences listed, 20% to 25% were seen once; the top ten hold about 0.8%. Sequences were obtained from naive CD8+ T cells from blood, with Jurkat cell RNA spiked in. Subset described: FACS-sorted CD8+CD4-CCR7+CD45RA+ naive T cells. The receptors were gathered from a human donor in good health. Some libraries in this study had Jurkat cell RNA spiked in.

CDR3 sequence: CSATLANTGNHFF. As DNA, the CDR3 is TGCAGTGCTACACTCGCGAACACAGGGAATCACTTTTTT. The chain joins TRBV20-1 to TRBJ1-4, with D perhaps TRBD1 (6 bases). The CDR3 sequence is 13 residues long. CDR1 is DFQATT and CDR2 is SNEGSKA in the germline V gene (reference sequence). Trimming shortened V by 4 bases and J by 17 bases, and 23 bases separated the two germline ends.

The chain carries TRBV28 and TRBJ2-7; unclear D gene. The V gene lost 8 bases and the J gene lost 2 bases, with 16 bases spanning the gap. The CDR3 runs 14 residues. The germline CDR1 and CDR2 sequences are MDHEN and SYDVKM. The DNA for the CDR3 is TGTGCCAGCGCCGATATGTTGGCTCCCTACGAGCAGTACTTC. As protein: CASADMLAPYEQYF.